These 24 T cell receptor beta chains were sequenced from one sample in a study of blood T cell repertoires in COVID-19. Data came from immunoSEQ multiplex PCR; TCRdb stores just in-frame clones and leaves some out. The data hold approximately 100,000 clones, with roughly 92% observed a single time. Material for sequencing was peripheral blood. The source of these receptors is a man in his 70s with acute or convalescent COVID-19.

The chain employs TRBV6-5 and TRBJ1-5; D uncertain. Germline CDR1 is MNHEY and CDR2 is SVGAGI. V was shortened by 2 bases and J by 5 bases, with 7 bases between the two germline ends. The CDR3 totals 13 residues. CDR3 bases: TGTGCCAGCAGTTACGGGCAGCATCAGCCCCAGCATTTT. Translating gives CASSYGQHQPQHF.

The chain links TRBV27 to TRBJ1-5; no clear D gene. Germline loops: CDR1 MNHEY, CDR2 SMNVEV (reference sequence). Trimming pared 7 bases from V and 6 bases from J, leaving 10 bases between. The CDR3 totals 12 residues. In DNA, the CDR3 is TGTGCCAGCACCACTCGGGGTCAGCCCCAGCATTTT. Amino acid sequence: CASTTRGQPQHF.

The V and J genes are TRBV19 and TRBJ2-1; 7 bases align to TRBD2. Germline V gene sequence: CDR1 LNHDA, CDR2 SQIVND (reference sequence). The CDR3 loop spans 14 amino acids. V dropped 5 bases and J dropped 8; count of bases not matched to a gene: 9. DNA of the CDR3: TGTGCCAGTAGTTTCGGACTAGTCGGGGATGAGCAGTTCTTC. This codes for CASSFGLVGDEQFF.

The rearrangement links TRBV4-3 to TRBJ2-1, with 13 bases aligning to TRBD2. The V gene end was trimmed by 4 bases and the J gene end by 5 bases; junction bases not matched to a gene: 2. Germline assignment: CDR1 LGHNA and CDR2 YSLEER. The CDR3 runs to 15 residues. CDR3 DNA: TGCGCCAGCAGCCCGGGACTAGCGGGAAACAATGAGCAGTTCTTC. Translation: CASSPGLAGNNEQFF.

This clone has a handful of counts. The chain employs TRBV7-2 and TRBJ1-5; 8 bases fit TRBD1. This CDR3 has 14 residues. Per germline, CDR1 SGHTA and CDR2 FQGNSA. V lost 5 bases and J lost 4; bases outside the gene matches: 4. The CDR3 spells CASSLDRGNQPQHF. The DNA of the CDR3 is TGTGCCAGCAGCCTCGACAGGGGAAATCAGCCCCAGCATTTT. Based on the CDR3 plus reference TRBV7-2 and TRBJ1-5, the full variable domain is GAGVSQSPSNKVTEKGKDVELRCDPISGHTALYWYRQSLGQGLEFLIYFQGNSAPDKSGLPSDRFSAERTGGSVSTLTIQRTQQEDSAVYLCASSLDRGNQPQHFGDGTRLSIL.

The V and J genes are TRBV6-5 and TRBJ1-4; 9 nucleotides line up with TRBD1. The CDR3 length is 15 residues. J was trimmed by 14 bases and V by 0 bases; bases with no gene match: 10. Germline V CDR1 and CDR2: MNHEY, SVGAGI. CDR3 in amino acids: CASSYSRQGVVGLFF. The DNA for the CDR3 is TGTGCCAGCAGTTACTCGAGACAGGGGGTAGTAGGGCTGTTTTTT.

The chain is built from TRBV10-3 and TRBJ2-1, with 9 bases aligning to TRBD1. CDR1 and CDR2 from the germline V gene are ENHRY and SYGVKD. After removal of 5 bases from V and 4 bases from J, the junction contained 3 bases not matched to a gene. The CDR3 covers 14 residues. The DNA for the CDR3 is TGTGCCATCAGTTCCGGGACAGGGTACAATGAGCAGTTCTTC. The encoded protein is CAISSGTGYNEQFF.

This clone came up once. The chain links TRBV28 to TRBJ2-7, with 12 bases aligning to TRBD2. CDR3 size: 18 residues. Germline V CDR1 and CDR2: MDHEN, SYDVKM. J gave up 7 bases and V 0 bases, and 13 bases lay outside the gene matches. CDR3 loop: CASSLWGGFTSGRYEQYF. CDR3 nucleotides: TGTGCCAGCAGTTTATGGGGGGGCTTTACTAGCGGGAGGTATGAGCAGTACTTC.

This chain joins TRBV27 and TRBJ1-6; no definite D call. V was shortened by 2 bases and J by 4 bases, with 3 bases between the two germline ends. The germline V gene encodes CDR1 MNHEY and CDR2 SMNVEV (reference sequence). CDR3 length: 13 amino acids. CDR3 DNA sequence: TGTGCCAGCAGTTTACAATATAATTCACCCCTCCACTTT. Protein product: CASSLQYNSPLHF.

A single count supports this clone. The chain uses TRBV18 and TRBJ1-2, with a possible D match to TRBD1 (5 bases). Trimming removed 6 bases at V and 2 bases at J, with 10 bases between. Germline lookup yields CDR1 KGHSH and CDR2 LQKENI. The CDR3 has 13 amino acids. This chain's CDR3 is CASSLTENYGYTF. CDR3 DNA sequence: TGTGCCAGCTCCTTGACAGAGAACTATGGCTACACCTTC.

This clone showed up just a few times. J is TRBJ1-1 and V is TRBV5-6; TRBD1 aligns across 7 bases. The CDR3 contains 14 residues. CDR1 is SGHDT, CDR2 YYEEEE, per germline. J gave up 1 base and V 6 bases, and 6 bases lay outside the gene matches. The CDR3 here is CASIRTGENTEAFF. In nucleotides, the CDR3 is TGTGCCAGCATCAGGACAGGAGAGAACACTGAAGCTTTCTTT.

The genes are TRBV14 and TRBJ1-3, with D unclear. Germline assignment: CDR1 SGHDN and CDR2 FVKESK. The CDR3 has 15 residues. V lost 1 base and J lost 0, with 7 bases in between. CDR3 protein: CASSQGLLSGNTIYF. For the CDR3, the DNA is TGTGCCAGCAGCCAAGGACTCCTCTCTGGAAACACCATATATTTT.

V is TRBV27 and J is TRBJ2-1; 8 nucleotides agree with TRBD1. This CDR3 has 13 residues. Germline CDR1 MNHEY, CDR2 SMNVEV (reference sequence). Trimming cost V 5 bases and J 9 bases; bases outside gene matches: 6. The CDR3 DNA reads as TGTGCCAGCAGTCCCCGACAGGGGCTTGAGCAGTTCTTC. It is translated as CASSPRQGLEQFF.

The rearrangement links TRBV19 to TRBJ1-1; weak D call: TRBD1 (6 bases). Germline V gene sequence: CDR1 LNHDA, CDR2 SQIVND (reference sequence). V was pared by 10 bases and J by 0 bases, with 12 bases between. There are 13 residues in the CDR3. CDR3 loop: CATKDRMNTEAFF. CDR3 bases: TGTGCCACCAAGGACAGAATGAACACTGAAGCTTTCTTT. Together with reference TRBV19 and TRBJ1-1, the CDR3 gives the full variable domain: DGGITQSPKYLFRKEGQNVTLSCEQNLNHDAMYWYRQDPGQGLRLIYYSQIVNDFQKGDIAEGYSVSREKKESFPLTVTSAQKNPTAFYLCATKDRMNTEAFFGQGTRLTVV.

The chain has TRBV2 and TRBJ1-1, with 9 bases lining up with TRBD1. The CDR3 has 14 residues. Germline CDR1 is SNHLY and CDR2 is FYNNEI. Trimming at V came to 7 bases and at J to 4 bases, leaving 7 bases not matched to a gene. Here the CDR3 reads CASIGDRVITEAFF. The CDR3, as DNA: TGTGCCAGCATTGGGGACAGGGTTATCACTGAAGCTTTCTTT.

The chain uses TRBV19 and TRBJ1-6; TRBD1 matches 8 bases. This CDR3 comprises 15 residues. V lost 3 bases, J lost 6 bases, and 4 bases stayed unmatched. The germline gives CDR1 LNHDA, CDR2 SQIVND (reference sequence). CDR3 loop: CASSIAGTGNSPLHF. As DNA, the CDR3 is TGTGCCAGTAGTATTGCCGGGACAGGTAATTCACCCCTCCACTTT.

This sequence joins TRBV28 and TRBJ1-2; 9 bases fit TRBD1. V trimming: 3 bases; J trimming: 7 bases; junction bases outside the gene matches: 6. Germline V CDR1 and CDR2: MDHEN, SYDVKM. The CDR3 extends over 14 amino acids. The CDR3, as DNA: TGTGCCAGCAGTTTGGGACAGGGTCTACTTGGCTACACCTTC. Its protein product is CASSLGQGLLGYTF.

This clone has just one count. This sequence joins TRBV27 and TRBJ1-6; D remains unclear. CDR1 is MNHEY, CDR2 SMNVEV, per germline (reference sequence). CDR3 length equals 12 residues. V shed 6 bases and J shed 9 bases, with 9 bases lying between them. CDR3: CASSSQASPLHF. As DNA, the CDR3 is TGTGCCAGCAGCAGTCAGGCTTCACCCCTCCACTTT.

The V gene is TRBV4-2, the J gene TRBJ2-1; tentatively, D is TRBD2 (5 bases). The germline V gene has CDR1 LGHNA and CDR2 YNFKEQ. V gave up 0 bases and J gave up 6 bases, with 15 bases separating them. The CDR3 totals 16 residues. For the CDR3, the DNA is TGTGCCAGCAGCCAAGAACGAGCGGAATTGGGCAATGAGCAGTTCTTC. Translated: CASSQERAELGNEQFF.

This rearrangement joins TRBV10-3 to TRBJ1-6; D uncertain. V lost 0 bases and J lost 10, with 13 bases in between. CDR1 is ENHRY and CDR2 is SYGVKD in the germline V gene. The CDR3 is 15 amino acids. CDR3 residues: CAISESWTLGSPLHF. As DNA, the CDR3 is TGTGCCATCAGTGAGTCATGGACTTTGGGGTCACCCCTCCACTTT.

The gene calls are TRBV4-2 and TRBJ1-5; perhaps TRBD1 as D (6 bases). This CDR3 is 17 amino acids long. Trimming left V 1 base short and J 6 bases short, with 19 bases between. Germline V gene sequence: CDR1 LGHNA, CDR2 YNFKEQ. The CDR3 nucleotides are TGTGCCAGCAGCCAAGGTGGTTGGCAGGGAGGGGGTCAGCCCCAGCATTTT. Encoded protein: CASSQGGWQGGGQPQHF.

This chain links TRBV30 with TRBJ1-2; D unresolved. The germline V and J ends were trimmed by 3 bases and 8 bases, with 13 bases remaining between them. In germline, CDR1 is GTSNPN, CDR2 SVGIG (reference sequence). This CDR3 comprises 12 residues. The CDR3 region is CAWRVSGGGYTF. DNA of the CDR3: TGTGCCTGGAGAGTCTCAGGAGGAGGCTACACCTTC.

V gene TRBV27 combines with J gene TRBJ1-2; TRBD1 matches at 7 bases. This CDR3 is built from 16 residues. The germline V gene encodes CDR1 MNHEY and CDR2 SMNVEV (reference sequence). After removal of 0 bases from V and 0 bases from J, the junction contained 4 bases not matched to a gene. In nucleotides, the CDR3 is TGTGCCAGCAGTTTATCAGCAGGGGGTCCTAACTATGGCTACACCTTC. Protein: CASSLSAGGPNYGYTF.

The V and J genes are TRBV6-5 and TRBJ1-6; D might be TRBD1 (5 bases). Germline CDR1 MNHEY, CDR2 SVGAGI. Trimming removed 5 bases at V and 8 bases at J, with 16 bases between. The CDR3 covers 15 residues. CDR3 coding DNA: TGTGCCAGCAGTACCCGACAGTCTCCCTATTCACCCCTCCACTTT. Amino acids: CASSTRQSPYSPLHF.